This TCR beta chain is from a study of blood T cell repertoires in COVID-19. At the level of the study: The United States, Italy and Spain provided the acute and convalescent COVID-19 samples.

In the source study's methods: Nucleated cell counts were estimated from reference gene primer amplification. This table comes from immunoSEQ multiplex PCR, and its TCRdb copy is limited to in-frame clones, with some not included. The V and J calls and clone size are taken from that table; D and trimming were inferred from the DNA. Of approximately 90,000 clones listed, 90% are singletons. Sequenced sample: peripheral blood. The sequence was obtained from a man between 60 and 70 years old with acute or convalescent COVID-19.

DNA of the CDR3: TGTGCCTGGAGTGTAGGGGGAACTGGAAACACCATATATTTT. This sequence encodes CAWSVGGTGNTIYF. This rearrangement joins TRBV30 to TRBJ1-3, with TRBD1 as a possible D gene (6 bases). Trimming took 0 bases from V and 2 from J, leaving 8 bases between them. From germline, CDR1 is GTSNPN and CDR2 SVGIG (reference sequence). The CDR3 runs to 14 residues.